One and the same sample provided the 10 T cell receptor beta chains below, sequenced in a study of blood T cell repertoires in COVID-19. The data were produced by immunoSEQ multiplex PCR, yet TCRdb's version contains in-frame clones alone and is incomplete. In the table there are 140,000 to 150,000 clones, about 87% of which are singletons. Sequenced sample: PBMCs or T cells enriched from blood (not recorded which). These receptors originate from a man between 60 and 75 years old who had recovered from COVID-19.

CDR3 sequence (DNA): TGTGCCAGCAGTGAAGGTAGCGGGAGTTTGGCCCAGTACTTC. Translating it yields CASSEGSGSLAQYF. The chain is built from TRBV6-1 and TRBJ2-5; 9 positions agree with TRBD2. The germline V gene has CDR1 MNHNS and CDR2 SASEGT. CDR3 length: 14 residues. V lost 1 base and J lost 9; bases outside the gene matches: 6.

V usage is TRBV27 and J usage is TRBJ2-2, with 8 bases matching TRBD1. Germline V gives CDR1 MNHEY, CDR2 SMNVEV (reference sequence). The CDR3 consists of 14 residues. The V and J ends lost 3 bases and 7 bases, in that order; junction bases with no gene match: 4. The CDR3 region has the DNA TGTGCCAGCAGTTTGACAGGGGAAGGCGGGGAGCTGTTTTTT. This encodes CASSLTGEGGELFF.

The V gene is TRBV4-1, the J gene TRBJ1-1, with 9 positions matching TRBD1. The trim removed 0 bases at V and 2 bases at J, leaving 7 bases unmatched. This CDR3 has 17 residues. The germline gives CDR1 MGHRA, CDR2 YSYEKL. CDR3 nucleotide sequence: TGCGCCAGCAGCCAAGATAGGGGGACAGGGTCAAACACTGAAGCTTTCTTT. Amino acids: CASSQDRGTGSNTEAFF.

The CDR3 DNA is TGCGCCAGCAGCTTGACTTTTGGGGCCAACGTCCTGACTTTC. This sequence encodes CASSLTFGANVLTF. The V call is TRBV5-1, the J call TRBJ2-6; D is undetermined. CDR3 size: 14 residues. Trimming cost V 1 base and J 3 bases, with 5 bases left between them. Per the germline V gene, CDR1 is SGHRS and CDR2 is YFSETQ.

This sequence joins TRBV3-1 (or the pseudogene TRBV3-2) and TRBJ1-5; D is perhaps TRBD1 (6 bases). Trimming stripped 5 bases from V and 6 bases from J, with 17 bases between. CDR1 is LGHDT and CDR2 is YNNKEL in the germline V gene (reference sequence). The CDR3 is made up of 15 amino acids. The CDR3 DNA is TGTGCCAGCAGCAACGGGGGGGGCTTCCGTCAGCCCCAGCATTTT. Encoded protein: CASSNGGGFRQPQHF.

V gene TRBV30 combines with J gene TRBJ2-5; TRBD2 is a possible D gene (5 bases). Germline CDR1 and CDR2: GTSNPN and SVGIG (reference sequence). CDR3 length equals 15 residues. With 1 base removed from V and 5 bases from J, the gap between germline ends came to 17 bases. The CDR3: CAWSDGNPGLETQYF. The CDR3 coding sequence is TGTGCCTGGAGTGACGGAAACCCGGGGTTGGAGACCCAGTACTTC.

The chain combines TRBV29-1 with TRBJ2-4, with no clear D. The CDR3 has 13 residues. Germline values: CDR1 SQVTM, CDR2 ANQGSEA. The CDR3 loop reads CSVGRSDGNIQYF. CDR3 nucleotides: TGCAGTGTGGGCCGGAGTGATGGAAACATTCAGTACTTC.

CDR3 nucleotide sequence: TGTGCCAGTAGTATAGGGGTGTGGGGTAGCGGGAGTTCGAACGAGCAGTACTTC. Its protein is CASSIGVWGSGSSNEQYF. The rearrangement uses TRBV19 and TRBJ2-7, with 9 nucleotides matching TRBD2. Per germline, CDR1 LNHDA and CDR2 SQIVND (reference sequence). This CDR3 spans 18 amino acids. J gave up 5 bases and V 1 base, and 15 bases lay outside the gene matches.

The chain employs TRBV6-6 and TRBJ1-5; 9 nucleotides match TRBD1. After removal of 5 bases from V and 2 bases from J, the junction contained 4 bases not matched to a gene. Germline V gene sequence: CDR1 MNHNY, CDR2 SVGAGI (reference sequence). This CDR3 is built from 15 residues. CDR3 protein: CASSRRDRGNQPQHF. The DNA of the CDR3 is TGTGCCAGCAGTCGCCGGGACAGGGGCAATCAGCCCCAGCATTTT.

The chain uses TRBV19 and TRBJ2-7; 9 bases line up with TRBD1. From germline, CDR1 is LNHDA and CDR2 SQIVND (reference sequence). The V and J ends lost 9 bases and 7 bases, in that order; junction bases with no gene match: 7. The length of the CDR3 is 12 residues. CDR3 coding DNA: TGTGCCAGCCAATCGGACAGGGGAGAGCAGTACTTC. Protein product: CASQSDRGEQYF. Variable domain in full (rest from reference TRBV19 and TRBJ2-7): DGGITQSPKYLFRKEGQNVTLSCEQNLNHDAMYWYRQDPGQGLRLIYYSQIVNDFQKGDIAEGYSVSREKKESFPLTVTSAQKNPTAFYLCASQSDRGEQYFGPGTRLTVT.